In this sample, the clone carrying this T cell receptor beta chain turned up many times. Its target is not known. Via MiXCR, TCRdb re-called the 5' RACE reads, giving one row per CDR3 protein. In the table there are some 330,000 distinct CDR3 sequences, about 10% of which are singletons. The sample belongs to a study of identical twins. Study outcomes and limitations: Within cord blood, abundant beta clonotypes carried fewer insertions, but memory repertoires showed no such trend. Out-of-frame alpha sequences that twins shared showed excess low generation probability. Zero-insertion findings could be partly confounded by invariant cells (MAIT and iNKT cells).

V gave up 1 base and J gave up 2 bases; unmatched junction bases: 12. CDR1 is SGHTA, CDR2 FQGTGA, per germline. CDR3 size: 19 residues. Sequencing used naive T cells sorted from blood. This clonotype originated in a woman in her forties or fifties in good health. The chain couples TRBV7-3 to TRBJ2-2, with 8 positions matching TRBD2. As DNA, the CDR3 is TGTGCCAGCAGCTTAAATGTCCGGCTCGCGGGAGGAAACACCGGGGAGCTGTTTTTT. This gives the protein CASSLNVRLAGGNTGELFF.